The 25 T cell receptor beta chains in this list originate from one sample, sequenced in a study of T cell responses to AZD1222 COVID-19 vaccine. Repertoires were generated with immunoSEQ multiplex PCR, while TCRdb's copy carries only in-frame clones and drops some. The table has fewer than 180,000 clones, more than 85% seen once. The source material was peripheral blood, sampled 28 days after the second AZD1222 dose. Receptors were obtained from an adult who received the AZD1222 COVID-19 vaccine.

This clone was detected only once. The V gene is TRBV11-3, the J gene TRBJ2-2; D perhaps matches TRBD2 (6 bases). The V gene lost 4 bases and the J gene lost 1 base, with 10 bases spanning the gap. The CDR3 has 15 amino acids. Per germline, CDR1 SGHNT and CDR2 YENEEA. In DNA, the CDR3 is TGTGCCAGCAGCTGGGGGGAGAGGAACACCGGGGAGCTGTTTTTT. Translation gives CASSWGERNTGELFF.

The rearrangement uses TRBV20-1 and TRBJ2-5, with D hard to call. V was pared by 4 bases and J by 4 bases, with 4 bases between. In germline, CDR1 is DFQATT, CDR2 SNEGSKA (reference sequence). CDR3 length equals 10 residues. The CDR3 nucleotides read TGCAGTGCTACCCTAGAGACCCAGTACTTC. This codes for CSATLETQYF.

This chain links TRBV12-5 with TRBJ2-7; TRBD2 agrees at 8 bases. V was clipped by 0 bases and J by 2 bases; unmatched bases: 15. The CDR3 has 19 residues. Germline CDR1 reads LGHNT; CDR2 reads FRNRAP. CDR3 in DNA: TGTGCTAGTGGTTTGGTACGGTGGGTCGAGCGGGAGTCCCCCTACGAGCAGTACTTC. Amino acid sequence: CASGLVRWVERESPYEQYF.

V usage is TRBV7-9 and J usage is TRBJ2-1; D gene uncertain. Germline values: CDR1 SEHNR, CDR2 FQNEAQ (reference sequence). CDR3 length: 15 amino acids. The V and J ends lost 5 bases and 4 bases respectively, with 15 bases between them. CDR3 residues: CASSPLTSRYNEQFF. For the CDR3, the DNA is TGTGCCAGCAGCCCCCTTACTTCCCGGTACAATGAGCAGTTCTTC. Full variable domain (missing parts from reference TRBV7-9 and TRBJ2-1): DTGVSQNPRHKITKRGQNVTFRCDPISEHNRLYWYRQTLGQGPEFLTYFQNEAQLEKSRLLSDRFSAERPKGSFSTLEIQRTEQGDSAMYLCASSPLTSRYNEQFFGPGTRLTVL.

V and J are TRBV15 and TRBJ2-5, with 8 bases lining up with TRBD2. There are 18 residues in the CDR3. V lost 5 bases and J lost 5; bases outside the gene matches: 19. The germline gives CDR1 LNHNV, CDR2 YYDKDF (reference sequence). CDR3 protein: CATSPGRGVLAGSETQYF. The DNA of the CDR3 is TGTGCCACCAGCCCTGGGAGGGGGGTGCTAGCGGGTTCGGAGACCCAGTACTTC.

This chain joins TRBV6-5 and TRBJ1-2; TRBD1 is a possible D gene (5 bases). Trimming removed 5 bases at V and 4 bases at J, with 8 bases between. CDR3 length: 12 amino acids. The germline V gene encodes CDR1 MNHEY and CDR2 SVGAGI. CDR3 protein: CASSTGIYGYTF. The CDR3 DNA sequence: TGTGCCAGCAGTACAGGCATCTATGGCTACACCTTC.

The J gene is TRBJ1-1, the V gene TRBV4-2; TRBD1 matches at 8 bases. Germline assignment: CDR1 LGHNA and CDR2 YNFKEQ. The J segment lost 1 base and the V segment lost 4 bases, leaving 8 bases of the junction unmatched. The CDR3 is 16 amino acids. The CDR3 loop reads CASSLRRGTGNTEAFF. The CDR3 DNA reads TGTGCCAGCAGCCTGCGAAGGGGGACAGGGAACACTGAAGCTTTCTTT.

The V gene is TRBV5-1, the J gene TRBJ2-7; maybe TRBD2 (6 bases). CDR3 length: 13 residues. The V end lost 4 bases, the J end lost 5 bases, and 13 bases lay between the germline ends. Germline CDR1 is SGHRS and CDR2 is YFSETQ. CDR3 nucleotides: TGCGCCAGCAGCGTGACTAGTCTCGACGAGCAGTACTTC. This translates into CASSVTSLDEQYF.

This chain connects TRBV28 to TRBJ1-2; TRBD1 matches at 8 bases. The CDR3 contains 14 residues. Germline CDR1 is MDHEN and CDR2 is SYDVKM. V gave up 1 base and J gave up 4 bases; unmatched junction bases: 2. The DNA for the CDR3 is TGTGCCAGCAGTTTATCGACAGGGGTCTATGGCTACACCTTC. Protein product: CASSLSTGVYGYTF.

For the CDR3, the DNA is TGTGCCAGCAGCGTAGCTATCTCAGGGAATATTGGCTACACCTTC. Its translation is CASSVAISGNIGYTF. This rearrangement joins TRBV9 to TRBJ1-2, with D maybe TRBD1 (5 bases). CDR1 and CDR2 (germline): SGDLS, YYNGEE. The CDR3 runs to 15 residues. Trimming stripped 0 bases from V and 7 bases from J, with 16 bases between.

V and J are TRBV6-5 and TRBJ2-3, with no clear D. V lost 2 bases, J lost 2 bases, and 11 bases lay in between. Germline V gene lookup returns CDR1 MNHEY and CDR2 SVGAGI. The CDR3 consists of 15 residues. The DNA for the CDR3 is TGTGCCAGCAGTTACGATGGCGGAACCACAGATACGCAGTATTTT. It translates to CASSYDGGTTDTQYF.

The CDR3 nucleotides read TGTGCCACCAGTGACAACAGGGGCTATGGCTACACCTTC. Translated, it gives CATSDNRGYGYTF. This chain connects TRBV24-1 to TRBJ1-2; 7 bases are shared with TRBD1. The CDR3 has 13 amino acids. With V trimmed by 4 bases and J by 4 bases, 2 bases remained unmatched. The germline V gene has CDR1 KGHDR and CDR2 SFDVKD.

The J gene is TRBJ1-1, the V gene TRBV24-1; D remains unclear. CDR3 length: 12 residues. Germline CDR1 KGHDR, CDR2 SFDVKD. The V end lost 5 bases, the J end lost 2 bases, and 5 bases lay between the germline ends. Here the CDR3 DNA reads TGTGCCACCAGTGGTTTTAACACTGAAGCTTTCTTT. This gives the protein CATSGFNTEAFF.

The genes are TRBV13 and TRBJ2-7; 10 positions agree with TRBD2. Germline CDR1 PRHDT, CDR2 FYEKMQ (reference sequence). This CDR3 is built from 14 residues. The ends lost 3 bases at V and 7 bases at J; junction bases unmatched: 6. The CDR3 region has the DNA TGTGCCAGCAGCTTGGGGACTAGCGTCGGAGAGCAGTACTTC. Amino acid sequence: CASSLGTSVGEQYF.

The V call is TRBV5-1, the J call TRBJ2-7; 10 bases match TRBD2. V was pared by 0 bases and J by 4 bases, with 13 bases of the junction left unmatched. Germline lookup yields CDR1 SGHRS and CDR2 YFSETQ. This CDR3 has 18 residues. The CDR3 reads CASSLEPSGRTLSYEQYF. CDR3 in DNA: TGCGCCAGCAGCTTGGAGCCTAGCGGGAGAACACTTAGTTACGAGCAGTACTTC.

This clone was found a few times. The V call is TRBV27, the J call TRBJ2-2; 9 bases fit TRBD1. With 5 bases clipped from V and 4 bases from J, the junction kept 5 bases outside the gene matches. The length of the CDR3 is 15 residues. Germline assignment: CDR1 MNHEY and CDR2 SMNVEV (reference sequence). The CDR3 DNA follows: TGTGCCAGCAGTAAGGGACAGGGTCTCACCGGGGAGCTGTTTTTT. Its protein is CASSKGQGLTGELFF.

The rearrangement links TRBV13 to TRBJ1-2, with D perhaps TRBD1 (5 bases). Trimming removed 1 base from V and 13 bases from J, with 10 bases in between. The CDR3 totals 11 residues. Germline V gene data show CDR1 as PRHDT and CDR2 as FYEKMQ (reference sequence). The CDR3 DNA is TGTGCCAGCAGCTTAGAGGGGCGGGTCACCTTC. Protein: CASSLEGRVTF. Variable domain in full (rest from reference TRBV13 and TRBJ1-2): AAGVIQSPRHLIKEKRETATLKCYPIPRHDTVYWYQQGPGQDPQFLISFYEKMQSDKGSIPDRFSAQQFSDYHSELNMSSLELGDSALYFCASSLEGRVTFGSGTRLTVV.

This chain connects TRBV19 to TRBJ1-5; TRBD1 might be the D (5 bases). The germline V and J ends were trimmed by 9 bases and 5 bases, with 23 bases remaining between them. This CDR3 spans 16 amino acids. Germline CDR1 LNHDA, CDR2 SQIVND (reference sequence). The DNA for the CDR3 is TGTGCCAGCATGCCCCCGTGGCAGGGATTTCATCAGCCCCAGCATTTT. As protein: CASMPPWQGFHQPQHF.

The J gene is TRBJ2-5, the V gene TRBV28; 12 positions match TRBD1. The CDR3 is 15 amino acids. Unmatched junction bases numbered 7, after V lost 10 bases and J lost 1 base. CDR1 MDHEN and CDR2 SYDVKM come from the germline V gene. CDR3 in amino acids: CAILPGQGAQETQYF. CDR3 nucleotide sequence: TGTGCCATCCTCCCGGGACAGGGGGCCCAAGAGACCCAGTACTTC.

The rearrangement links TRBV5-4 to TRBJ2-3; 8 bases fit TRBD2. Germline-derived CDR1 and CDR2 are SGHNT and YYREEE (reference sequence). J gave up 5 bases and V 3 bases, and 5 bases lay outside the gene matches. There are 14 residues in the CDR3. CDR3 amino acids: CASSYGGVEDTQYF. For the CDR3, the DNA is TGTGCCAGCAGCTACGGGGGGGTAGAAGATACGCAGTATTTT.

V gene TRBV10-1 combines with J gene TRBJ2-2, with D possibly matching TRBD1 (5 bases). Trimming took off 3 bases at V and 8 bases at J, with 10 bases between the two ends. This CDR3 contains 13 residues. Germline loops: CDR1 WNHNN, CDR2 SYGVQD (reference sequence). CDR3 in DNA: TGCGCCAGCAGTGACAGGGTCTCGGGGGAGCTGTTTTTT. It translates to CASSDRVSGELFF.

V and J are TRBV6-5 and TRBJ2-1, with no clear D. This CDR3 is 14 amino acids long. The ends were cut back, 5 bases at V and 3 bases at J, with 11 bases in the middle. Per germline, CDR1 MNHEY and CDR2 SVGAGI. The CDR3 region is CASSLTDFYNEQFF. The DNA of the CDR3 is TGTGCCAGCAGTCTCACTGACTTCTACAATGAGCAGTTCTTC.

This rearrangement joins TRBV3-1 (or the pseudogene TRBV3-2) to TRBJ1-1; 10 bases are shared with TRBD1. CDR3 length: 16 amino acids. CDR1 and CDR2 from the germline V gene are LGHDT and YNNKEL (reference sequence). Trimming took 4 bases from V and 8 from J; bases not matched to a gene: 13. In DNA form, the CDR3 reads TGTGCCAGCAGCCGCCGGGACAGGGGCTCCCCCGGGGAAGCTTTCTTT. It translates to CASSRRDRGSPGEAFF.

The CDR3 nucleotides read TGTGCCAGCAGCGTGCGGGACAGCGGCTTATCGGTTAGAGATACGCAGTATTTT. It is translated as CASSVRDSGLSVRDTQYF. The chain recombines TRBV11-2 with TRBJ2-3; TRBD1 might be the D (7 bases). There are 18 residues in the CDR3. Germline CDR1 and CDR2: SGHAT and FQNNGV. V lost 5 bases and J 5 bases, leaving 26 bases between the germline ends.

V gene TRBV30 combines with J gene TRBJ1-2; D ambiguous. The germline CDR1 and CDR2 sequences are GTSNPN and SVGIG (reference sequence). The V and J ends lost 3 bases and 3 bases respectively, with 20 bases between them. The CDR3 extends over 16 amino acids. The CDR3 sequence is CAWRPPASPRDYGYTF. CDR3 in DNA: TGTGCCTGGAGACCCCCGGCGTCTCCTCGGGACTATGGCTACACCTTC.